The 4 T cell receptor beta chains below were found in one sample sequenced in a study of blood T cell repertoires in COVID-19. TCRdb's copy holds only in-frame clones and misses some; the assay was immunoSEQ multiplex PCR. The table lists approximately 150,000 clones, more than 75% of them singletons. Sequencing was carried out using peripheral blood. The receptors were sampled from a human donor with acute or convalescent COVID-19. The donor label of this sample is uncertain.

The chain joins TRBV5-1 to TRBJ1-2, with D uncertain. Germline V gives CDR1 SGHRS, CDR2 YFSETQ. The CDR3 loop spans 14 amino acids. Trimming removed 5 bases at V and 3 bases at J, with 14 bases between. The CDR3 DNA sequence: TGCGCCAGCAGTCGTGTAATGGCGGACTATGGCTACACCTTC. It codes for CASSRVMADYGYTF. The full variable domain, its missing parts supplied by reference TRBV5-1 and TRBJ1-2, is KAGVTQTPRYLIKTRGQQVTLSCSPISGHRSVSWYQQTPGQGLQFLFEYFSETQRNKGNFPGRFSGRQFSNSRSEMNVSTLELGDSALYLCASSRVMADYGYTFGSGTRLTVV.

The chain couples TRBV7-2 to TRBJ2-3; unclear D gene. The V and J ends lost 4 bases and 6 bases respectively, with 8 bases between them. This CDR3 is 12 amino acids long. Per the germline V gene, CDR1 is SGHTA and CDR2 is FQGNSA. CDR3 protein: CASSSARDTQYF. The CDR3 nucleotides are TGTGCCAGCAGCTCGGCTAGGGATACGCAGTATTTT.

The gene calls are TRBV6-4 and TRBJ1-2; TRBD1 matches at 7 bases. The CDR3 runs 16 residues. The V gene end was trimmed by 4 bases and the J gene end by 5 bases; junction bases not matched to a gene: 13. Germline CDR1 is MRHNA and CDR2 is SNTAGT. The CDR3 coding sequence is TGTGCCAGCAGTGCCCCGCTTAGCGGGACAGCTTATGGCTACACCTTC. Its protein is CASSAPLSGTAYGYTF.

The gene calls are TRBV7-9 and TRBJ1-2; 11 bases map to TRBD1. CDR1 and CDR2 (germline): SEHNR, FQNEAQ (reference sequence). The CDR3 consists of 14 residues. J lost 6 bases, V lost 1 base, and 1 base had no gene match. CDR3 residues: CASSLGGQGDGYTF. CDR3 in DNA: TGTGCCAGCAGCTTAGGGGGACAGGGGGATGGCTACACCTTC.